This is a list of T cell receptor beta chains from one sample in a study of T cell responses to AZD1222 COVID-19 vaccine. The assay was immunoSEQ multiplex PCR, and TCRdb's table has in-frame clones only and misses some. The sample contains approximately 170,000 clones, around 90% of which appear only once. Specimen: peripheral blood, collected on day 0 of AZD1222 vaccination. These receptors all stem from an adult in good health. The conserved cysteine and the conserved F or W are not part of the CDR3 here.

J gene,V gene,CDR3 protein
TRBJ2-7,TRBV9,ASSGDSGAYEQY
TRBJ1-2,TRBV10-3,AISESGRDGYGYT
TRBJ2-7,TRBV18,ASSSSYEQY
TRBJ2-2,TRBV19,ASSPSGRAWELF
TRBJ2-2,TRBV4-1,ASSQDLGAETTFRSGELF
TRBJ1-2,TRBV30,ACVEHRPYGYT
TRBJ1-1,TRBV5-1,ASSLEGTGGVMNTEAF
TRBJ1-2,TRBV28,ASSTSGGAGYGYT
TRBJ2-3,TRBV5-1,ASSPQGNADTQY
TRBJ1-5,TRBV7-2,ASSSADVQPQH
TRBJ2-7,TRBV5-1,ASSFTPGGSYEQY
TRBJ2-2,TRBV7-9,ASPSPPPGDTGELF
TRBJ2-5,TRBV21-1,ASSPRTGMGTQETQY
TRBJ1-5,TRBV5-5,ASSLELYQPQH
TRBJ1-4,TRBV3-1/TRBV3-2,ASGDNEKLF
TRBJ1-2,TRBV4-1,ASSTPGTGYGYT
TRBJ2-1,TRBV7-9,ASSYLQHGSYNEQF
TRBJ2-7,TRBV5-1,ASSLGAGTEYEQY
TRBJ1-5,TRBV5-1,ASSLDTGNQPQH
TRBJ2-3,TRBV2,AGGLVAYTQY
TRBJ2-3,TRBV5-4,AVAGGPDTQY
TRBJ2-7,TRBV14,ASSQGVKPAPDIYEQY
TRBJ2-1,TRBV7-9,ASSLQTSLTFVHEQF
TRBJ2-1,TRBV11-2,ASSPSGPYNEQF
TRBJ2-7,TRBV2,ASSEPPLWQGGLEQY
TRBJ2-3,TRBV7-9,ASGRQETGGPSTDTQY
TRBJ1-2,TRBV27,ASGWGQGDYGYT
TRBJ2-7,TRBV19,ASSKLLASDSYEQY
TRBJ2-7,TRBV7-6,ASTVGQGIYEQY